The next 7 T cell receptor beta chains were all read from a single sample in a study of T-cell memory formation after mild COVID-19. A single record per CDR3 protein comes from TCRdb applying MiXCR to the 5' RACE reads. The repertoire holds 250,000 to 400,000 distinct CDR3 sequences, with roughly an eighth as singletons. The sequenced sample consisted of PBMCs or a T cell subset sorted from them (not recorded which). The receptors derive from a man between 18 and 29 years old who had mild COVID-19 (a few samples of this study predate the infection). Cell type and time point are not known.

V usage is TRBV9 and J usage is TRBJ2-3; no clear D gene. The V gene lost 4 bases and the J gene lost 2 bases, with 11 bases spanning the gap. CDR3 length: 14 residues. From germline, CDR1 is SGDLS and CDR2 YYNGEE. As DNA, the CDR3 is TGTGCCAGCAGCTCCGGACCTATCACAGATACGCAGTATTTT. It translates to CASSSGPITDTQYF.

This rearrangement joins TRBV5-1 to TRBJ2-5; 11 bases agree with TRBD2. This CDR3 contains 16 residues. V was pared by 0 bases and J by 4 bases, with 5 bases of the junction left unmatched. In germline, CDR1 is SGHRS, CDR2 YFSETQ. CDR3 amino acids: CASSLGLAGRGETQYF. The CDR3 DNA sequence: TGCGCCAGCAGCTTGGGACTAGCGGGGCGGGGAGAGACCCAGTACTTC.

V is TRBV5-1 and J is TRBJ2-7; 12 bases match TRBD2. The germline CDR1 and CDR2 sequences are SGHRS and YFSETQ. This CDR3 contains 16 residues. Losses at the gene ends were 1 base for V and 7 bases for J; bases not matched to a gene: 9. The CDR3 DNA reads TGCGCCAGCAGCTTGTATAGACTAGCGGGGGCCGGGGAGCAGTACTTC. Translation: CASSLYRLAGAGEQYF.

The chain couples TRBV7-8 to TRBJ2-7; D remains ambiguous. Germline CDR1 reads SGHVS; CDR2 reads FQNEAQ. The CDR3 spans 13 residues. V lost 2 bases to trimming and J lost 1 base, with 6 bases between them. The CDR3 DNA reads as TGTGCCAGCAGCTTATGGGATTCCTACGAGCAGTACTTC. Translating it yields CASSLWDSYEQYF.

This clonotype was detected once. V is TRBV7-9 and J is TRBJ2-3; 7 nucleotides agree with TRBD1. Germline CDR1 and CDR2: SEHNR and FQNEAQ (reference sequence). This CDR3 has 17 amino acids. V gave up 5 bases and J gave up 6 bases; unmatched junction bases: 17. The CDR3 sequence is CASSTPRQDRPSDTQYF. The CDR3, as DNA: TGTGCCAGCAGCACACCCCGCCAGGACAGGCCCTCTGATACGCAGTATTTT.

This chain connects TRBV5-4 to TRBJ1-2, with unresolved D. Germline V gene lookup returns CDR1 SGHNT and CDR2 YYREEE (reference sequence). Trimming took 4 bases from V and 3 from J, leaving 10 bases between them. The CDR3 totals 13 residues. The CDR3 is CASSPKIDYGYTF. The DNA for the CDR3 is TGTGCCAGCAGCCCCAAGATAGACTATGGCTACACCTTC.

The sample holds a few counts of this clonotype. This sequence joins TRBV6-6 and TRBJ1-4; unclear D gene. The CDR3 has 16 amino acids. Deletions cut 4 bases from V and 0 bases from J, with 12 bases between. Germline lookup yields CDR1 MNHNY and CDR2 SVGAGI (reference sequence). CDR3 sequence reads: CASSSRQSTTNEKLFF. The CDR3 DNA sequence: TGTGCCAGCAGTTCCCGCCAGTCCACAACTAATGAAAAACTGTTTTTT.